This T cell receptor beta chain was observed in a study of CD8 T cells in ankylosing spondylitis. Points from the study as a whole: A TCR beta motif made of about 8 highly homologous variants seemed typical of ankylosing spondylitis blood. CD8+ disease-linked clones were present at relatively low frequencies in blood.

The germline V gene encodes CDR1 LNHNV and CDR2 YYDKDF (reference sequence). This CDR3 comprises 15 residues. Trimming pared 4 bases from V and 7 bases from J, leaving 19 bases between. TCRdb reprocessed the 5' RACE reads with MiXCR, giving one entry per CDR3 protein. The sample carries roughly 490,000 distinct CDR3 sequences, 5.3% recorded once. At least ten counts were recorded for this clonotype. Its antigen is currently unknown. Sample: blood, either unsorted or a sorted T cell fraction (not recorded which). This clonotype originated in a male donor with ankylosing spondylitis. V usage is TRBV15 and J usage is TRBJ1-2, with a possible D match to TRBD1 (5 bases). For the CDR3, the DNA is TGTGCCACCAGCAAACTTGGGGACGCAACAACTGGCTACACCTTC. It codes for CATSKLGDATTGYTF.